This T cell receptor (beta chain) is from a study of T cell repertoires in cytomegalovirus infection. Study overall: From public TCR beta signatures came an indication of both CMV infection and matching HLA type.

To note about this clonotype: Its matching antigen is unknown.

A single record per CDR3 protein comes from TCRdb applying MiXCR to the reads. The sample has under 600,000 distinct CDR3 sequences, 16% seen once. The V end was cut by 3 bases, the J end by 7 bases, with 23 bases between. Per germline, CDR1 MGHRA and CDR2 YSYEKL. This CDR3 is built from 17 residues. Study results and caveats: Carriage of CMV together with the relevant HLA was identifiable through cumulative public TCR beta family frequency.

Sequenced material: CD8+ T cells from PBMCs. This TCR derives from a human donor in good health (CMV status not recorded). Some clones in this sample may be carry-over from other donors' samples. This rearrangement joins TRBV4-1 to TRBJ2-3; the D is unclear. The DNA of the CDR3 is TGCGCCAGCAGCCAGACCGGGCCCCCAAATGCACAGAATACGCAGTATTTT. Its protein is CASSQTGPPNAQNTQYF.